This T cell receptor (beta chain) was recovered during a study of CD8 T cells in Susac syndrome. Whole-study results and caveats: The study recognized that its TCR sequencing and HLA analysis covered a relatively small number of individuals.

Bulk CD8+ and CD4+ cells came from magnetic negative isolation; CD8+ TEMRA by FACS. Random hexamers were used to reverse transcribe about 0.45 to 1 ug of RNA. Amplification of the TCR beta CDR3 was carried out by immunoSEQ multiplex PCR, which spanned a total of 54 Vbeta and 13 Jbeta segments. TCRdb re-analysed the immunoSEQ multiplex PCR reads in MiXCR, keeping a single row per CDR3 protein. The sample has a few hundred thousand distinct CDR3 sequences, 80% to 95% seen once; the top ten hold roughly 0.13%. Losses at the gene ends were 7 bases for V and 4 bases for J; bases not matched to a gene: 8. The CDR3 loop spans 14 amino acids. Germline V gene sequence: CDR1 SNHLY, CDR2 FYNNEI. Worth noting for this clonotype: The antigen is not known.

The chain recombines TRBV2 with TRBJ2-7; the match to TRBD1 covers 9 bases. Sequencing input: CD8+ T cells from PBMCs. The sequence came from a human donor with multiple sclerosis. In nucleotides, the CDR3 is TGTGCCAGCACCCCGGGACAGGGCGCTTACGAGCAGTACTTC. Translated: CASTPGQGAYEQYF.